The present entry profiles one T cell receptor (beta chain) with its context. CDR3 length equals 18 residues. In germline, CDR1 is SGHNT, CDR2 YYREEE (reference sequence). V shed 4 bases, J shed 1 base, and the junction held 14 bases outside the gene matches. The data were taken from a study of blood T cell repertoires in COVID-19. Across the whole study: The analysed material was cDNA or gDNA that came from T cells, B-cell-depleted T cells, or PBMCs.

Sequenced by immunoSEQ multiplex PCR; TCRdb stores in-frame clones only, minus some. The sample shows about 41,000 clones, about 86% of them seen only once. The chain carries TRBV5-4 and TRBJ2-3; 8 nucleotides align to TRBD2. This receptor was identified in a woman older than 75 with active or convalescent COVID-19. Sequencing input: peripheral blood. The CDR3: CASSPRSGSVRGTDTQYF. The DNA for the CDR3 is TGTGCCAGCAGCCCGAGGAGCGGGAGTGTTCGGGGCACAGATACGCAGTATTTT.